The rows below give T cell receptor beta chains drawn from one sample of a study of cytomegalovirus exposure and HLA in healthy donors. TCRdb's copy holds only in-frame clones and misses some; the assay was immunoSEQ multiplex PCR. The sample lists fewer than 200,000 clones; more than 65% were seen once. Sequenced input: PBMCs. The receptor source for this set is a woman in her late teens or twenties in good health and CMV-seropositive. The CDR3 runs from the conserved cysteine through the conserved F or W. A D gene is named only where the DNA matches it firmly. Only some rows state a clone size, as once, few, many or a class for expanded clones.

size	V	J	D	DNA	CDR3
few	TRBV5-1	TRBJ1-6	-	TGCGCCAGCAGCAAATGGAGGCGATGTTCACCCCTCCACTTT	CASSKWRRCSPLHF
-	TRBV7-6	TRBJ1-3	-	TGTGCCAGTACGGATGGGGCGGGAAATGGAAACACCATATATTTT	CASTDGAGNGNTIYF
-	TRBV6-5	TRBJ2-1	TRBD2	TGTGCCAGCAGTTTAACCGGGACTAGAGACAATGAGCAGTTCTTC	CASSLTGTRDNEQFF
-	TRBV11-2	TRBJ2-5	TRBD2	TGTGCCAGCAGCCACGGGGCTAGCGGGGGCCAAGAGACCCAGTACTTC	CASSHGASGGQETQYF
-	TRBV13	TRBJ1-2	-	TGTGCCAGCAGCTTAGGGAAGACAATTAACTATGGCTACACCTTC	CASSLGKTINYGYTF
-	TRBV5-6	TRBJ1-2	-	TGTGCCAGCAGCTGGAAAGGTCGGGACATCGTCCTTTGGGCGGACGGCTACACCTTC	CASSWKGRDIVLWADGYTF
-	TRBV7-6	TRBJ2-1	-	TGTGCCAGCAGCTTATCGCCCACAGGTCGTGGTGAGCAGTTCTTC	CASSLSPTGRGEQFF
once	TRBV18	TRBJ2-5	-	TGTGCCAGCTCACCCCGGGAGGGGGCAGAGACCCAGTACTTC	CASSPREGAETQYF
-	TRBV5-6	TRBJ1-3	-	TGTGCCAGCAGCTTCCCGGACAGTCAGGGTGGAAACACCATATATTTT	CASSFPDSQGGNTIYF
-	TRBV4-1	TRBJ1-2	TRBD1	TGCGCCAGCACCGGACAGGGCACTTTTAACTATGGCTACACCTTC	CASTGQGTFNYGYTF
-	TRBV11-2	TRBJ2-7	-	TGTGCCAGCAGCTTAGATCTCGTCGGAGCCGAGCAGTACTTC	CASSLDLVGAEQYF
-	TRBV6-5	TRBJ1-6	-	TGTGCCAGCAGTTACTCCGTGGCTGGTAATACACCCCTCCACTTT	CASSYSVAGNTPLHF
-	TRBV9	TRBJ2-7	TRBD1	TGTGCCAGCAGCGTGACAGGGCAGGGCGGGCAGTACTTC	CASSVTGQGGQYF
-	TRBV4-1	TRBJ1-1	-	TGCGCCAGCTTCGGGGGGTCCATGAACACTGAAGCTTTCTTT	CASFGGSMNTEAFF
once	TRBV28	TRBJ2-2	TRBD1	TGTGCCAGCAGTCGACAGGGAAACACCGGGGAGCTGTTTTTT	CASSRQGNTGELFF
-	TRBV6-4	TRBJ2-1	TRBD1	TGTGCCAGCAGTCCCGGGACAGGGGGCTACAATGAGCAGTTCTTC	CASSPGTGGYNEQFF
once	TRBV19	TRBJ1-5	-	TGTGCCAGTAGTATCTATAGTAGCAATCAGCCCCAGCATTTT	CASSIYSSNQPQHF
-	TRBV5-6	TRBJ2-7	-	TGTGCCAGCAGCTTAACCGGGACTGTCTACGAACAGTACTTC	CASSLTGTVYEQYF
few	TRBV5-3	TRBJ1-2	-	TGTGCCAGAAGCTTCAGGGGCGGGCCTAACTATGGCTACACCTTC	CARSFRGGPNYGYTF
-	TRBV6-1	TRBJ2-3	-	TGTGCCAGCACCCCGGTAACAGATACGCAGTATTTT	CASTPVTDTQYF
few	TRBV6-5	TRBJ2-7	-	TGTGCCAGCAGTTACAGCGAAGGGGTTGAGTACTTC	CASSYSEGVEYF
-	TRBV4-1	TRBJ2-7	TRBD1	TGCGCCAGCAGCCAAGTGGGACAGGCTTACGAGCAGTACTTC	CASSQVGQAYEQYF
-	TRBV28	TRBJ2-6	TRBD1	TGTGCCAGCAGTTTAGGACAGGCTGGGGCCAACGTCCTGACTTTC	CASSLGQAGANVLTF
-	TRBV5-1	TRBJ2-5	TRBD1	TGCGCCAGCAGCCGGGGACAGGGGAATGACAAGACCCAGTACTTC	CASSRGQGNDKTQYF